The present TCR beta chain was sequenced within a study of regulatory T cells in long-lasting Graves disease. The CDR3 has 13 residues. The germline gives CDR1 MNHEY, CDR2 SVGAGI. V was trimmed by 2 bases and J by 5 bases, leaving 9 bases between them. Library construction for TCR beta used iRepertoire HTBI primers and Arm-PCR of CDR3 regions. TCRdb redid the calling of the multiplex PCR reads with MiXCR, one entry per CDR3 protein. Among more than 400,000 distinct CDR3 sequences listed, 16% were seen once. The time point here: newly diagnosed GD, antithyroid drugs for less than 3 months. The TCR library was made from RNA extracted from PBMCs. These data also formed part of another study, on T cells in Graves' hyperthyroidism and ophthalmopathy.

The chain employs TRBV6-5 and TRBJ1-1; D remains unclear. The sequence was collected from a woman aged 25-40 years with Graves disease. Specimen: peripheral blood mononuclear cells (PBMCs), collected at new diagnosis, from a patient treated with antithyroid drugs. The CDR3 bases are TGTGCCAGCAGTTACGCGAGCGGGACTGAAGCTTTCTTT. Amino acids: CASSYASGTEAFF.